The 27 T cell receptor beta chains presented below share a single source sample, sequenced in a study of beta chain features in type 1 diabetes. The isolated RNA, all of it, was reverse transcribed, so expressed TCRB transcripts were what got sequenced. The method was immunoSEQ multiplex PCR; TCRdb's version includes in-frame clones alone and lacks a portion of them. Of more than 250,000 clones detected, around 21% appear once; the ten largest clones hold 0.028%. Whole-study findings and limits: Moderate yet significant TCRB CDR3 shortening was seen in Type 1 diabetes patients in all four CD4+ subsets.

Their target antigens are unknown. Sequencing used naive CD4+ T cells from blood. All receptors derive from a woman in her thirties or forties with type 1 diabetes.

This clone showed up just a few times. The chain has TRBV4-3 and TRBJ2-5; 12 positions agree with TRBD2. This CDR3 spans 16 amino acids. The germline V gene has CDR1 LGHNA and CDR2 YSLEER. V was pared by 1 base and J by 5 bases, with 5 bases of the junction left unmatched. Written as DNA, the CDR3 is TGCGCCAGCAGCCAAGGAGGACTAGCGGGGCCCGAGACCCAGTACTTC. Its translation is CASSQGGLAGPETQYF.

The CDR3 DNA sequence: TGCGCCAGCAGCGACGGCCCTCAGAGGGATACGCAGTATTTT. It specifies CASSDGPQRDTQYF. The chain links TRBV5-1 to TRBJ2-3; no reliable D call. CDR3 length: 14 residues. Germline CDR1 reads SGHRS; CDR2 reads YFSETQ. Trimming shortened V by 4 bases and J by 6 bases, and 15 bases separated the two germline ends.

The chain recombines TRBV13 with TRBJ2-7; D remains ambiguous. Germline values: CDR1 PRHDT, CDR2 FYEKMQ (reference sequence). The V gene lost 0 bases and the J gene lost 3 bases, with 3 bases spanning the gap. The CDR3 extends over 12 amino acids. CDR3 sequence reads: CASSLGLYEQYF. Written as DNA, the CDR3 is TGTGCCAGCAGCTTAGGCCTCTACGAGCAGTACTTC.

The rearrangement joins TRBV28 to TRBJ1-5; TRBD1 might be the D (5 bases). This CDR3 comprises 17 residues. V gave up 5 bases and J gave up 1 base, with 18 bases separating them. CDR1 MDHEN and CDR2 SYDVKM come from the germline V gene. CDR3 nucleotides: TGTGCCAGCAGTCTCTGGGCGGGGACGGCCAGCAATCAGCCCCAGCATTTT. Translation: CASSLWAGTASNQPQHF.

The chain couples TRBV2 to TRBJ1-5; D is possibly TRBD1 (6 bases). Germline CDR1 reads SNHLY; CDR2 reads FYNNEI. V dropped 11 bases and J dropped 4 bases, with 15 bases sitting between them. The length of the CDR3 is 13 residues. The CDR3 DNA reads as TGTGCCGGCCGGGACAATGCTAATCAGCCCCAGCATTTT. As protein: CAGRDNANQPQHF.

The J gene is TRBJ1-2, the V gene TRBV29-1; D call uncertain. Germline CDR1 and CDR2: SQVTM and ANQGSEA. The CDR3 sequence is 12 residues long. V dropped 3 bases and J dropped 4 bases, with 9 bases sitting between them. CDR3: CSVDLSGYGYTF. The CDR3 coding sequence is TGCAGCGTTGACCTCTCAGGCTATGGCTACACCTTC.

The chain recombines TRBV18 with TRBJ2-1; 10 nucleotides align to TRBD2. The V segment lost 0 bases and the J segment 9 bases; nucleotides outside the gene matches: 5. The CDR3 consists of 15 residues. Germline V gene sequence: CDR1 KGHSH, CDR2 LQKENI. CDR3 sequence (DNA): TGTGCCAGCTCACCACCGAGCGGGAGGGGAGTTGAGCAGTTCTTC. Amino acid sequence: CASSPPSGRGVEQFF.

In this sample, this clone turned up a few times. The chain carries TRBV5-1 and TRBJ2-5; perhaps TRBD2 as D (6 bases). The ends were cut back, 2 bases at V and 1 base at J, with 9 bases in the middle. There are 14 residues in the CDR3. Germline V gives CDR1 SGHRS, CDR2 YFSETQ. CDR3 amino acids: CASSLGTVQETQYF. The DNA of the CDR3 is TGCGCCAGCAGCTTAGGGACTGTCCAAGAGACCCAGTACTTC.

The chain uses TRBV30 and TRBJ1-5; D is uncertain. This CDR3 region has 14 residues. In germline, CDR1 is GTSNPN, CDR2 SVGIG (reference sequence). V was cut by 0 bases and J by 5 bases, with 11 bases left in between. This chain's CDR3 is CAWSVRGGDQPQHF. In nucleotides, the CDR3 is TGTGCCTGGAGTGTACGGGGTGGCGATCAGCCCCAGCATTTT.

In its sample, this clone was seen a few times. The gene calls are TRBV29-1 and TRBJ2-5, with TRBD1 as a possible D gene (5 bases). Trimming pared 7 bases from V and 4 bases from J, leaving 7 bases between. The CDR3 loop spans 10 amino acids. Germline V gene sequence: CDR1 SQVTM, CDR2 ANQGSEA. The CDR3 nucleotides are TGCAGCGCTGGGGCAGAGACCCAGTACTTC. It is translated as CSAGAETQYF.

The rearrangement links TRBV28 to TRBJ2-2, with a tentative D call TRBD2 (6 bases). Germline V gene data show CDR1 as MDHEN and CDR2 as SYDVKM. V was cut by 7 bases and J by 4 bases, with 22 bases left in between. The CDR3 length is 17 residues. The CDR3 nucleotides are TGTGCCAGCACCTCTTCGGGACTTTCGCCTGTCACCGGGGAGCTGTTTTTT. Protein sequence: CASTSSGLSPVTGELFF.

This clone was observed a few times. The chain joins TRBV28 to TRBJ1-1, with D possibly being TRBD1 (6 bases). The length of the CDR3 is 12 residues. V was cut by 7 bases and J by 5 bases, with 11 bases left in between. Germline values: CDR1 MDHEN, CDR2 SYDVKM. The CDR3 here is CASIRGGTEAFF. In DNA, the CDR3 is TGTGCCAGCATCAGGGGCGGGACTGAAGCTTTCTTT. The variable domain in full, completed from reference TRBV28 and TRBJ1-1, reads DVKVTQSSRYLVKRTGEKVFLECVQDMDHENMFWYRQDPGLGLRLIYFSYDVKMKEKGDIPEGYSVSREKKERFSLILESASTNQTSMYLCASIRGGTEAFFGQGTRLTVV.

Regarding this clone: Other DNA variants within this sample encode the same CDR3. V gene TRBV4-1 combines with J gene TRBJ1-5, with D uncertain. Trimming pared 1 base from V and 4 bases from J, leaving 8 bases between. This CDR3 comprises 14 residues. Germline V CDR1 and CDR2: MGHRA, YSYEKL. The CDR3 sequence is CASSQARSNQPQHF. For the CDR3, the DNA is TGCGCCAGCAGCCAAGCCAGGTCAAATCAGCCCCAGCATTTT.

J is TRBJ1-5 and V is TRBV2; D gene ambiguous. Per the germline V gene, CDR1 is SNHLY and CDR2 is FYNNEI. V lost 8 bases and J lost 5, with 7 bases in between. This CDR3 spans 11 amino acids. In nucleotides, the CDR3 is TGTGCCAGCGGAGGAGATCAGCCCCAGCATTTT. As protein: CASGGDQPQHF.

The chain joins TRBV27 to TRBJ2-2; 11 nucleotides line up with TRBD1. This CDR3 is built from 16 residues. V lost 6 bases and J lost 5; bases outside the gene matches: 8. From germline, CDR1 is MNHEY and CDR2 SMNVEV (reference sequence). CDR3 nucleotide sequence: TGTGCCAGCAGCTGGGGGTGGGACAGGGGGACCGGGGAGCTGTTTTTT. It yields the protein CASSWGWDRGTGELFF.

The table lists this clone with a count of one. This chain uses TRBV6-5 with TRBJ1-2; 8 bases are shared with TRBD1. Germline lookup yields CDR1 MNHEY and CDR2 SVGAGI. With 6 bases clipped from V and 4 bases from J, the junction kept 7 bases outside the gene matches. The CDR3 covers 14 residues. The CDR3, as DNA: TGTGCCAGCAGAATAGACAGGGGTGGCTATGGCTACACCTTC. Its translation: CASRIDRGGYGYTF.

DNA of the CDR3: TGCGCCAGCAGCCAAGAGGATAGCGGGAGGGCCGGAGAGACCCAGTACTTC. Translated, it gives CASSQEDSGRAGETQYF. The chain is built from TRBV4-1 and TRBJ2-5; 11 bases line up with TRBD2. CDR3 size: 17 residues. With V trimmed by 0 bases and J by 4 bases, 7 bases remained unmatched. Germline V gene sequence: CDR1 MGHRA, CDR2 YSYEKL.

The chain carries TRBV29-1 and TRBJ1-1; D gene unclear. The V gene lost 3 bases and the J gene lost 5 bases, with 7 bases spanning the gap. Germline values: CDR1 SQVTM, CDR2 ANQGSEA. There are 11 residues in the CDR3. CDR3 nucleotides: TGCAGCGTTGACGATAGAACTGAAGCTTTCTTT. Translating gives CSVDDRTEAFF. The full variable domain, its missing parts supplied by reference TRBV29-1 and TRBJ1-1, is SAVISQKPSRDICQRGTSLTIQCQVDSQVTMMFWYRQQPGQSLTLIATANQGSEATYESGFVIDKFPISRPNLTFSTLTVSNMSPEDSSIYLCSVDDRTEAFFGQGTRLTVV.

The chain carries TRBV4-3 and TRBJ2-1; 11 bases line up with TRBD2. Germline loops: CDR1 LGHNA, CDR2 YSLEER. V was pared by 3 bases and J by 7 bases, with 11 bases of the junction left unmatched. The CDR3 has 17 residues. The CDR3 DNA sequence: TGCGCCAGCAGCCAGGACACCGGGACTAGCGGTCTAAATGAGCAGTTCTTC. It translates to CASSQDTGTSGLNEQFF.

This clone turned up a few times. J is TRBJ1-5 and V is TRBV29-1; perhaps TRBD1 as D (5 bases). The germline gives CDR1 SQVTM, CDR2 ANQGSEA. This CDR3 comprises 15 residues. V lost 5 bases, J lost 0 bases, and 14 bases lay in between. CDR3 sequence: CSVTLDTSSNQPQHF. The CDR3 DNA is TGCAGCGTTACTTTGGACACGTCTAGCAATCAGCCCCAGCATTTT.

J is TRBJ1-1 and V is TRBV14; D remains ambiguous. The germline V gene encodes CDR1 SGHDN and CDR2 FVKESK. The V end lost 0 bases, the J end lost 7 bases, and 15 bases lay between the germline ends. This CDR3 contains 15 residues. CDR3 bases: TGTGCCAGCAGCCAAGAAATTTCGGGAGCCCTTGAAGCTTTCTTT. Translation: CASSQEISGALEAFF.

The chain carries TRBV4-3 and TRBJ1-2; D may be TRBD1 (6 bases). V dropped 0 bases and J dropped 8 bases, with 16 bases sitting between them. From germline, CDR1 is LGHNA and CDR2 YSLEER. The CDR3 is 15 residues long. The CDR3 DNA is TGCGCCAGCAGCCAAGACAGGGGCACAATTCGCGGCTACACCTTC. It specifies CASSQDRGTIRGYTF.

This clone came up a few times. The CDR3 DNA is TGTGCCACCAAAACAGGCGTTAACACCGGGGAGCTGTTTTTT. Residues: CATKTGVNTGELFF. The rearrangement uses TRBV15 and TRBJ2-2, with D possibly being TRBD1 (5 bases). Germline CDR1 and CDR2: LNHNV and YYDKDF (reference sequence). The CDR3 is made up of 14 amino acids. Trimming took 7 bases from V and 2 from J, leaving 11 bases between them. Full variable domain (rest looked up from reference TRBV15 and TRBJ2-2): DAMVIQNPRYQVTQFGKPVTLSCSQTLNHNVMYWYQQKSSQAPKLLFHYYDKDFNNEADTPDNFQSRRPNTSFCFLDIRSPGLGDTAMYLCATKTGVNTGELFFGEGSRLTVL.

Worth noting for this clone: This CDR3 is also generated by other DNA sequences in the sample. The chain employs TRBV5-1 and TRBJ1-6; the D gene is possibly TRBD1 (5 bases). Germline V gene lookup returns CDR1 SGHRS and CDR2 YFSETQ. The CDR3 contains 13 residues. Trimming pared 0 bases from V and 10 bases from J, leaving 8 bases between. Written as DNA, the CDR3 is TGCGCCAGCAGCTTGGCAGGGCGGTCACCCCTCCACTTT. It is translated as CASSLAGRSPLHF. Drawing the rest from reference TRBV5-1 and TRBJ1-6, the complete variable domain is KAGVTQTPRYLIKTRGQQVTLSCSPISGHRSVSWYQQTPGQGLQFLFEYFSETQRNKGNFPGRFSGRQFSNSRSEMNVSTLELGDSALYLCASSLAGRSPLHFGNGTRLTVT.

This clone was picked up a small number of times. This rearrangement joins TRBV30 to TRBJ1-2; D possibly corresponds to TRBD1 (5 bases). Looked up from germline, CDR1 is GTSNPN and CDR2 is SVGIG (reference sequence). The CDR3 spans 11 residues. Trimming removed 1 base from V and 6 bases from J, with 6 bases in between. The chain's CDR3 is CAWSGGDGYTF. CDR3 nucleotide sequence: TGTGCCTGGAGTGGGGGGGATGGCTACACCTTC.

The CDR3 here is CASSRLTGNYGYTF. The CDR3 nucleotides are TGTGCCAGCAGCCGATTGACAGGGAACTATGGCTACACCTTC. This chain links TRBV14 with TRBJ1-2; 7 bases agree with TRBD1. The CDR3 is made up of 14 amino acids. The germline gives CDR1 SGHDN, CDR2 FVKESK. The V and J ends lost 4 bases and 2 bases, in that order; junction bases with no gene match: 4.

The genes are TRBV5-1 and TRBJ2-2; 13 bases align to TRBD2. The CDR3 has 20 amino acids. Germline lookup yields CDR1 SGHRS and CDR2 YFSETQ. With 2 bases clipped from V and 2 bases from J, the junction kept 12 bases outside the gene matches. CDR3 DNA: TGCGCCAGCAGCTTCACTCTCCGGACTAGCGGGAGCGGAAACACCGGGGAGCTGTTTTTT. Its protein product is CASSFTLRTSGSGNTGELFF.